This TCR beta chain came from a study of response to subunit inactivated influenza vaccine. The study, taken as a whole, reports: After each seasonal influenza vaccination, few new T cells are recruited, the authors suggested.

Remarks on this clonotype: The antigen remains undetermined.

V trimming: 5 bases; J trimming: 3 bases; junction bases outside the gene matches: 3. In germline, CDR1 is SSHAT, CDR2 FNYEAQ (reference sequence). The CDR3 loop spans 14 amino acids. In TCRdb, the RT-PCR reads were re-called with MiXCR into one record per CDR3 protein. The sample has about 780,000 distinct CDR3 sequences, around a sixth seen once. This chain links TRBV7-7 with TRBJ2-5; the match to TRBD2 covers 10 bases. This receptor was obtained from a man between 45 and 60 years old who received an inactivated influenza vaccine. The material was PBMCs from blood, obtained roughly 5 days after vaccination. CDR3 amino acids: CASSPSGRKETQYF. The CDR3 coding sequence is TGTGCCAGCAGCCCTAGCGGGAGAAAAGAGACCCAGTACTTC.